This T cell receptor (beta chain) was captured by sequencing in a study of TIL therapy for anti-PD-1-resistant metastatic lung cancer. The libraries were made with immunoSEQ v3. Profiled with immunoSEQ multiplex PCR; TCRdb holds only in-frame clones, not every one. This table has approximately 12,000 clones, 58% appearing once. V was trimmed by 2 bases and J by 0 bases, leaving 20 bases between them. CDR1 is MNHNS and CDR2 is SASEGT in the germline V gene. There are 19 residues in the CDR3. The time point denotes: pre-treatment sample, taken before nivolumab and TIL therapy. Pleural nodules or supraclavicular lymph nodes made up most of the excised metastases sampled. Stage 4 NSCLC adults joined between October 2017 and early 2020.

The starting material was tumor tissue, obtained at baseline. The receptor was derived from a person aged 25-85 years with non-small cell lung cancer. The gene calls are TRBV6-1 and TRBJ1-5; no reliable D call. CDR3 coding DNA: TGTGCCAGCAGTGAACAAATACGTGTCCAAAGGATTAGCAATCAGCCCCAGCATTTT. Amino acids: CASSEQIRVQRISNQPQHF.